The clone carrying this TCR beta chain was seen only once. Its antigen is unidentified. This CDR3 is 12 amino acids long. The V and J ends lost 3 bases and 0 bases respectively, with 6 bases between them. In germline, CDR1 is DFQATT, CDR2 SNEGSKA (reference sequence). The data were taken from a study of breast tumors, draining lymph nodes, adjacent tissues. Findings and caveats of the study: Tumor T cell lymph node origin was a supported hypothesis, not proven. Luminal-like breast cancer showed significantly greater tumor-nontumor repertoire similarity than basal-like breast cancer did. Most tumor T cells seemingly derive from lymph node, then expand in tumor.

TCRdb re-derived calls from the multiplex PCR reads in MiXCR, one entry per CDR3 protein. This sample yields approximately 52,000 distinct CDR3 sequences, of which around 45% are seen a single time; roughly 10% belongs to the top ten. The chain has TRBV20-1 and TRBJ2-7; no reliable D call. The receptor comes from a female donor with breast cancer. Some clones in this sample may be carry-over from other donors' samples. Source material: breast tumor tissue. CDR3 coding DNA: TGCAGTGCTAGGTGGAACTCCTACGAGCAGTACTTC. This translates into CSARWNSYEQYF.